The clone carrying this TCR beta chain was recorded once. Trimming left V 1 base short and J 11 bases short, with 15 bases between. Looked up from germline, CDR1 is SEHNR and CDR2 is FQNEAQ (reference sequence). The length of the CDR3 is 13 residues. The sample belongs to a study of blood T cell repertoires in COVID-19. Study in general: Researchers got acute and convalescent COVID-19 samples from the United States, Italy and Spain. T cells, B-cell-depleted T cells, or PBMCs provided the cDNA or gDNA that served as material.

The protocol was immunoSEQ multiplex PCR, while the TCRdb copy is restricted to in-frame clones and leaves out a portion. In the table there are tens of thousands of clones, roughly 76% of which are singletons. Patients in Seattle were enrolled during active infection, then followed longitudinally. The receptor's source is a man aged 80 or over with COVID-19, enrolled during active disease. Sequencing input: peripheral blood. V usage is TRBV7-9 and J usage is TRBJ2-7, with D possibly TRBD2 on 6 matching bases. The CDR3 loop is CASSLDTGPGEYF. The DNA of the CDR3 is TGTGCCAGCAGCTTAGATACGGGGCCGGGAGAGTACTTC.